This T cell receptor (beta chain) comes out of a study of blood T cell repertoires in COVID-19. Across the whole study: COVID-19 samples from acute and convalescent phases originated in the United States, Italy and Spain. T cells, B-cell-depleted T cells, or PBMCs supplied cDNA or gDNA.

Per the original methods: Cell counts per sample came from amplifying reference gene primers. The repertoire was sequenced with immunoSEQ multiplex PCR; TCRdb's copy has only in-frame clones and lacks some. V, J and clone size are taken as reported in that table, and D and trimming were inferred from the DNA itself. The table has about 160,000 clones, approximately 87% seen once. V lost 8 bases, J lost 2 bases, and 19 bases lay in between. CDR1 is GTSNPN, CDR2 SVGIG, per germline (reference sequence). The CDR3 extends over 14 amino acids. The sequenced material came from peripheral blood. V gene TRBV30 combines with J gene TRBJ2-7; tentative D call: TRBD2 (5 bases). The sequence was obtained from an elderly man with acute or convalescent COVID-19. The CDR3 region has the DNA TGTGCCACAGCCGGGGAATCGGGTACCTACGAGCAGTACTTC. Protein: CATAGESGTYEQYF.